The text below deals with one T cell receptor (beta chain). The CDR3 consists of 13 residues. Trimming took 5 bases from V and 4 from J; bases not matched to a gene: 7. Germline values: CDR1 DFQATT, CDR2 SNEGSKA (reference sequence). The data were taken from a study of blood T cells in healthy people across ages. The second PCR ran about 6 to 11 cycles with a sample-barcoded 5' primer and J-beta primers. TCRdb ran MiXCR on the 5' RACE reads and lists one entry per CDR3 protein. This sample has some 800,000 distinct CDR3 sequences; 20% to 25% occur once, and the top ten carry more than 3%. This same sample was also part of a study on T cells of mothers and their children. That publication notes: Related mother-child pairs showed slightly, non-significantly higher overlap than unrelated pairs.

Sequences were obtained from blood. This TCR was recovered from a boy between 5 and 17 years old in good health. The chain links TRBV20-1 to TRBJ2-5; the match to TRBD1 covers 7 bases. The CDR3 loop is CSALTTGLETQYF. In DNA form, the CDR3 reads TGCAGTGCTCTGACGACAGGGCTAGAGACCCAGTACTTC.